Listed below are T cell receptor beta chains from one sample, sequenced in a study of T cell changes during pregnancy in multiple sclerosis. Sequencing was performed with immunoSEQ multiplex PCR; in TCRdb, only in-frame clones are kept and a portion is missing. Of 69,000 or so clones in the sample, roughly 92% were seen once. The sample consisted of peripheral blood, taken in the third trimester of pregnancy. These receptors all stem from a female donor in good health, enrolled as a control in a pregnancy study. Both conserved end residues are part of each CDR3. A D gene is named only where the DNA matches it firmly. The size entry is marked missing in some rows and otherwise reads once, few, many or a size class.

abundance	v_gene	j_gene	d_gene	CDR3nt	CDR3aa
.	TRBV28	TRBJ2-1	TRBD2	TGTGCCAGCAGGACAATGACTAGCGGGAGTAAACGCGGTGAGCAGTTCTTC	CASRTMTSGSKRGEQFF
.	TRBV2	TRBJ2-5	.	TGTGCCAGCAGTGAGCAAGCGGAGGCCCAGTACTTC	CASSEQAEAQYF
.	TRBV7-6	TRBJ2-1	TRBD2	TGTGCCAGCAGCTCCGTGCTGACTAGCGGGAGCTCTGAGCAGTTCTTC	CASSSVLTSGSSEQFF
once	TRBV29-1	TRBJ1-5	TRBD1	TGCAGCACCTCACAGGGGCTAGATCAGCCCCAGCATTTT	CSTSQGLDQPQHF
.	TRBV7-9	TRBJ1-1	.	TGTGCCAGCACCTTTTCAGGTCATGATGAAGCTTTCTTT	CASTFSGHDEAFF
.	TRBV25-1	TRBJ1-2	.	TGTGCCAGCAGGCCAGGCCCAGGCTATGGCTACACCTTC	CASRPGPGYGYTF
.	TRBV10-2	TRBJ2-5	TRBD2	TGCGCCAGCAGTGCTAGTAGGACGCTGCGGGGACTAGCGGTTGAAGAGACCCAGTACTTC	CASSASRTLRGLAVEETQYF
.	TRBV6-1	TRBJ2-7	.	TGTGCCAGCAGTCCCGAGAGGTTTCAGTACTTC	CASSPERFQYF
.	TRBV28	TRBJ2-7	TRBD1	TGTGCCAGCAGTTGGAGTTTCGAACAGGGGCTTTCCTACGAGCAGTACTTC	CASSWSFEQGLSYEQYF
.	TRBV27	TRBJ2-7	.	TGTGCCAGTTCGGTGGGGGACAACGAGCAGTACTTC	CASSVGDNEQYF
.	TRBV10-1	TRBJ1-4	.	TGCGCCAGCAGTGAGAGCGGTGAAATGGTAGAAAAACTGTTTTTT	CASSESGEMVEKLFF
.	TRBV30	TRBJ2-5	.	TGTGCCTGGAGTGTTGATGCGGAGACCCAGTACTTC	CAWSVDAETQYF
few	TRBV10-3	TRBJ1-1	.	TGTGCCACCTCGGTCCGGTCCTCGTCCCAGGGTGGCACTGAAGCTTTCTTT	CATSVRSSSQGGTEAFF
.	TRBV5-1	TRBJ1-2	TRBD1	TGCGCCAGCAGCCCCGGGACAGGGTTTGGCTACACCTTC	CASSPGTGFGYTF
.	TRBV12-5	TRBJ1-2	.	TGTGCTAGTGGTTCGGCCCGGGACTATGGCTACACCTTC	CASGSARDYGYTF
.	TRBV7-2	TRBJ2-3	.	TGTGCCAGCAGCTTCCCGAGCACAGATACGCAGTATTTT	CASSFPSTDTQYF
.	TRBV6-1	TRBJ1-1	.	TGTGCCAGCAGTGAAGCTGGGCTCACTGAAGCTTTCTTT	CASSEAGLTEAFF
.	TRBV11-2	TRBJ2-7	.	TGTGCCAGCAGCATTGGTGGCAGGACCTACGAGCAGTACTTC	CASSIGGRTYEQYF
.	TRBV7-9	TRBJ1-2	.	TGTGCCAGCAGCCCAGACATCTATGGCTACACCTTC	CASSPDIYGYTF
.	TRBV5-1	TRBJ2-3	TRBD1	TGCGCCAGCAGCTGGGACAGGGGCACAGATACGCAGTATTTT	CASSWDRGTDTQYF
.	TRBV10-3	TRBJ1-5	TRBD1	TGTGCCATCAGTGAGAGGGGACAGCAGGCTAATCAGCCCCAGCATTTT	CAISERGQQANQPQHF
.	TRBV19	TRBJ2-7	.	TGTGCCAGTAGTATCCGCCAGGGGCAGCAGTACTTC	CASSIRQGQQYF
.	TRBV11-2	TRBJ1-2	TRBD1	TGTGCCAGCAGCTTAGGGACAGGGGGGGTTCTTAGCTATGGCTACACCTTC	CASSLGTGGVLSYGYTF
.	TRBV4-3	TRBJ2-2	.	TGCGCCAGCAGCCAAGCTGGGGGCGGAAAGATTATCCAAACTACCGGGGAGCTGTTTTTT	CASSQAGGGKIIQTTGELFF
.	TRBV7-9	TRBJ2-5	TRBD1	TGTGCCAGCAGCTTGGGACAGAGAGAGACCCAGTACTTC	CASSLGQRETQYF
.	TRBV14	TRBJ2-5	.	TGTGCCAGCCAGGACTCCAACCAAGAGACCCAGTACTTC	CASQDSNQETQYF
.	TRBV5-4	TRBJ2-6	.	TGTGCCAGCAGCTTGCGGAGCTCTGGGGCCAACGTCCTGACTTTC	CASSLRSSGANVLTF
.	TRBV18	TRBJ2-6	.	TGTGCCAGCTCAAACAGTGCCTCTGGGGCCAACGTCCTGACTTTC	CASSNSASGANVLTF
.	TRBV2	TRBJ1-5	TRBD1	TGTGCCAGAGGGGCCAGGGGGAATCAGCCCCAGCATTTT	CARGARGNQPQHF
.	TRBV5-6	TRBJ2-1	TRBD2	TGTGCCAGCAGCTTGCCGGGACTAGCGGCCACCTACAATGAGCAGTTCTTC	CASSLPGLAATYNEQFF
.	TRBV27	TRBJ1-1	.	TGTGCCAGCAGTCCGATTGCAACAGGGAGTACTGAAGCTTTCTTT	CASSPIATGSTEAFF
.	TRBV18	TRBJ2-1	TRBD2	TGTGCCAGCTCACCCCCGGGACTAGCGGGGGAGGAGTTCTTC	CASSPPGLAGEEFF
.	TRBV7-3	TRBJ2-2	TRBD2	TGTGCCAGCAGCTTAACGTGGCGGGAGGGGAACACCGGGGAGCTGTTTTTT	CASSLTWREGNTGELFF
.	TRBV7-2	TRBJ2-3	TRBD2	TGTGCCAGCAGCTTAGAGGGACTAATCACAGATACGCAGTATTTT	CASSLEGLITDTQYF
.	TRBV5-1	TRBJ2-3	.	TGCGCCAGCAGCCACGAAACAGGGGGCGGGGGGTACACAGATACGCAGTATTTT	CASSHETGGGGYTDTQYF
.	TRBV28	TRBJ1-1	.	TGTGCCAGCAGTTTCGGAGACAGGGAAGCTTTCTTT	CASSFGDREAFF
.	TRBV15	TRBJ1-3	.	TGTGCCACCAGTACCAAACGCGACTCTGGAAACACCATATATTTT	CATSTKRDSGNTIYF